This record concerns one T cell receptor beta chain sequence. Its antigen is not identified. A much bigger clone sits one base away, suggesting this may be a read error. The CDR3 runs 18 residues. V shed 10 bases, J shed 4 bases, and the junction held 20 bases outside the gene matches. The germline V gene encodes CDR1 MDHEN and CDR2 SYDVKM. Researchers made TCR beta libraries by using iRepertoire HTBI primers and running Arm-PCR on CDR3 regions. Via MiXCR, TCRdb re-called the multiplex PCR reads, giving one row per CDR3 protein. This sample carries about 540,000 distinct CDR3 sequences, roughly 13% of them seen once, and the ten largest clones take under 10%. The time point is: newly diagnosed GD, antithyroid drugs for less than 3 months. PBMC-extracted RNA yielded the TCR library. The data stem from a study of regulatory T cells in long-lasting Graves disease. Overall study context: Under 3 months of antithyroid drugs had been taken by newly diagnosed Graves' patients. Findings and caveats of the study: Those with persistent disease had in common more public clonotypes (around 2,500) than new patients (about 970). Under persistent disease, TRBV28, TRBJ1-2 and TRBJ2-5 were used preferentially.

Another study also made use of these data, one on T cells in Graves' hyperthyroidism and ophthalmopathy. According to that study: Patients were excluded for uncontrolled infection, other autoimmune disease, pregnancy or lactation.

This TCR was recovered from a man younger than 45 with Graves disease. The genes are TRBV28 and TRBJ2-1; 9 nucleotides agree with TRBD2. Specimen: peripheral blood mononuclear cells (PBMCs), collected at new diagnosis, from a patient treated with antithyroid drugs. DNA of the CDR3: TGTGCCATCCGAAGCACTCGGGAGAGCGGGAGGCGTTACAATGAGCAGTTCTTC. Amino acids: CAIRSTRESGRRYNEQFF.